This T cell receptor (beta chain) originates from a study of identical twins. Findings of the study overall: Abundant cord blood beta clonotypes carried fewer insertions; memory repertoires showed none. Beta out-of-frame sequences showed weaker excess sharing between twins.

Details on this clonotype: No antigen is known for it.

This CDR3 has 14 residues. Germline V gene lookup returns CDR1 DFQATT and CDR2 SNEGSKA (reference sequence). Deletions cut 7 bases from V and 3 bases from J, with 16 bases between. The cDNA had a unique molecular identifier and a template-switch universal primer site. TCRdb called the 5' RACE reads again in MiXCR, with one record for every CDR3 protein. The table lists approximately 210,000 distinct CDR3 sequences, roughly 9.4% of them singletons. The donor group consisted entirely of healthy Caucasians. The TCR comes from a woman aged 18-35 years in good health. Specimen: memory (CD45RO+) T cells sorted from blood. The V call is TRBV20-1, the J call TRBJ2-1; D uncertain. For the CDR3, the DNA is TGCAGTGGATGTTCCGCCGGAATCTACAATGAGCAGTTCTTC. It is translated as CSGCSAGIYNEQFF.